This is a list of T cell receptor beta chains from one sample in a study of blood T cell repertoires in COVID-19. Assay: immunoSEQ multiplex PCR; the TCRdb copy retains only in-frame clones and omits some. The profile shows about 170,000 clones, 75% to 90% of them singletons. Sequencing used PBMCs or T cells enriched from blood (not recorded which). Every receptor here comes from a woman in her forties or fifties who had recovered from COVID-19. Both conserved end residues are part of each CDR3. The D gene is left open where the match is weak. Rows may omit the clone size; those that give it use once, few, many or a size class.

v_gene: TRBV25-1
j_gene: TRBJ2-2
d_gene: -
abundance: -
CDR3nt: TGTGCCAGCAGCAGGGCCGGGGAGCTGTTTTTT
CDR3aa: CASSRAGELFF

v_gene: TRBV5-6
j_gene: TRBJ1-1
d_gene: -
abundance: -
CDR3nt: TGTGCCAGCAGCCGAATACCGGTAGGAACAGGGCTGAGTAGAAAAGCTTTCTTT
CDR3aa: CASSRIPVGTGLSRKAFF

v_gene: TRBV5-4
j_gene: TRBJ1-2
d_gene: TRBD1
abundance: -
CDR3nt: TGTGCCAGCAGCTCGAAAGACAGGGCCAACTATGGCTACACCTTC
CDR3aa: CASSSKDRANYGYTF

v_gene: TRBV19
j_gene: TRBJ2-2
d_gene: -
abundance: once
CDR3nt: TGTGCCAGTAGCCAGACCGGGGAGCTGTTTTTT
CDR3aa: CASSQTGELFF

v_gene: TRBV28
j_gene: TRBJ1-5
d_gene: TRBD1
abundance: -
CDR3nt: TGTGCCAGCAGTGCAGGGGGGAATCAGCCCCAGCATTTT
CDR3aa: CASSAGGNQPQHF

v_gene: TRBV5-1
j_gene: TRBJ1-4
d_gene: -
abundance: -
CDR3nt: TGCGCCAGCAGGATCACAGGGAGTGAAAAACTGTTTTTT
CDR3aa: CASRITGSEKLFF

v_gene: TRBV4-3
j_gene: TRBJ2-2
d_gene: TRBD2
abundance: -
CDR3nt: TGCGCCAGCAGCCTTGGGCCGGGAGGCACCGGGGAGCTGTTTTTT
CDR3aa: CASSLGPGGTGELFF

v_gene: TRBV6-5
j_gene: TRBJ2-5
d_gene: -
abundance: once
CDR3nt: TGTGCCAGCAACCCCGATGGGGGCACAGAGACCCAGTACTTC
CDR3aa: CASNPDGGTETQYF

v_gene: TRBV5-6
j_gene: TRBJ2-6
d_gene: TRBD1
abundance: -
CDR3nt: TGTGCCAGCAGGGAGACAGGGGGCGAGTTTTCTGGGGCCAACGTCCTGACTTTC
CDR3aa: CASRETGGEFSGANVLTF

v_gene: TRBV19
j_gene: TRBJ2-4
d_gene: -
abundance: -
CDR3nt: TGTGCCAGTACCCCTACCGGGAGAGGAGACATTCAGTACTTC
CDR3aa: CASTPTGRGDIQYF

v_gene: TRBV28
j_gene: TRBJ1-5
d_gene: TRBD1
abundance: -
CDR3nt: TGTGCCAGCAGTTATCTCGGTTCGGGCGACAGGGCTACGGGGCAGCCCCAGCATTTT
CDR3aa: CASSYLGSGDRATGQPQHF

v_gene: TRBV24-1
j_gene: TRBJ2-1
d_gene: -
abundance: few
CDR3nt: TGTGCCACCAGTGAGCCAACTACAGGGTTGAGTGAGCAGTTCTTC
CDR3aa: CATSEPTTGLSEQFF

v_gene: TRBV19
j_gene: TRBJ1-2
d_gene: TRBD1
abundance: -
CDR3nt: TGTGCCAGTCTCAGGGGGGATAACTATGGCTACACCTTC
CDR3aa: CASLRGDNYGYTF

v_gene: TRBV11-2
j_gene: TRBJ1-2
d_gene: TRBD1
abundance: -
CDR3nt: TGTGCCAGCAGCCCAGACCGGGACAGGGGAATCCTCACCTTC
CDR3aa: CASSPDRDRGILTF

v_gene: TRBV28
j_gene: TRBJ1-2
d_gene: -
abundance: -
CDR3nt: TGTGCCAGCAGTTTGACAGGCCCGGGGGGCTACACCTTC
CDR3aa: CASSLTGPGGYTF

v_gene: TRBV28
j_gene: TRBJ1-5
d_gene: -
abundance: -
CDR3nt: TGTGCCAGCAGTCGGGTGTCCGTCCTTAGCAATCAGCCCCAGCATTTT
CDR3aa: CASSRVSVLSNQPQHF

v_gene: TRBV19
j_gene: TRBJ1-2
d_gene: -
abundance: many
CDR3nt: TGTGCCAGTACCAGGGATGGGAATAACTATGGCTACACCTTC
CDR3aa: CASTRDGNNYGYTF

v_gene: TRBV5-1
j_gene: TRBJ2-3
d_gene: -
abundance: -
CDR3nt: TGCGCCAGCAGCCCGGGACTTGACGGCGATACGCAGTATTTT
CDR3aa: CASSPGLDGDTQYF

v_gene: TRBV5-1
j_gene: TRBJ1-2
d_gene: -
abundance: -
CDR3nt: TGCGCCAGCAGCTTGGCCAGGGTGGGGAATGGCTACACCTTC
CDR3aa: CASSLARVGNGYTF

v_gene: TRBV2
j_gene: TRBJ1-2
d_gene: -
abundance: -
CDR3nt: TGTGCCAGCACCCAATACCCGTTCACAGGGCAAGGCTACACCTTC
CDR3aa: CASTQYPFTGQGYTF

v_gene: TRBV18
j_gene: TRBJ1-5
d_gene: -
abundance: -
CDR3nt: TGTGCCAGCTCACCACCTGGGCAGGGAGGGCAGCCCCAGCATTTT
CDR3aa: CASSPPGQGGQPQHF

v_gene: TRBV30
j_gene: TRBJ1-3
d_gene: -
abundance: -
CDR3nt: TGTGCCTGGGGGACACCTACTGGATTGAACACCATATATTTT
CDR3aa: CAWGTPTGLNTIYF

v_gene: TRBV3-1/TRBV3-2
j_gene: TRBJ1-4
d_gene: TRBD1
abundance: -
CDR3nt: TGTGCCTCCCCAACGGGGGACAGCCTAGAAAAACTGTTTTTT
CDR3aa: CASPTGDSLEKLFF

v_gene: TRBV7-9
j_gene: TRBJ1-5
d_gene: TRBD1
abundance: -
CDR3nt: TGTGCCAGCAGCCGGACAGGGCGGAATCAGCCCCAGCATTTT
CDR3aa: CASSRTGRNQPQHF

v_gene: TRBV3-1/TRBV3-2
j_gene: TRBJ1-2
d_gene: -
abundance: -
CDR3nt: TGTGCCAGCAGCCAAGATCCCGGGAGCTGGAGGGGCTACACCTTC
CDR3aa: CASSQDPGSWRGYTF

v_gene: TRBV4-1
j_gene: TRBJ1-6
d_gene: -
abundance: -
CDR3nt: TGCGCCAGCAGCCAGGGACATGGCGAAGGTGGGGAACCCCTCCACTTT
CDR3aa: CASSQGHGEGGEPLHF

v_gene: TRBV5-8
j_gene: TRBJ2-3
d_gene: TRBD2
abundance: -
CDR3nt: TGTGCCAGCAGCCGCCGGGGGGGTGATACGCAGTATTTT
CDR3aa: CASSRRGGDTQYF

v_gene: TRBV11-2
j_gene: TRBJ1-5
d_gene: -
abundance: -
CDR3nt: TGTGCCAGCAGCTTAAACAACAGGTTAAGGCCCCAGCATTTT
CDR3aa: CASSLNNRLRPQHF

v_gene: TRBV12-5
j_gene: TRBJ2-2
d_gene: TRBD2
abundance: -
CDR3nt: TGTGCTAGTGGTTTGACGTTTGGCGGGAGGGTAAACACCGGGGAGCTGTTTTTT
CDR3aa: CASGLTFGGRVNTGELFF